Listed below are T cell receptor beta chains from one sample, sequenced in a study of shared clonotypes between healthy human individuals. Repertoires were generated with immunoSEQ multiplex PCR, while TCRdb's copy carries only in-frame clones and drops some. The profile covers roughly 2.5 million clones, with roughly nine tenths appearing a single time and about 0.13% taken by the ten largest. Sequenced: naive CD4+ T cells sorted from blood. All receptors derive from a man between 18 and 29 years old in good health. Both conserved end residues are part of each CDR3. The order of the fields is J gene, V gene, D gene, clone size, CDR3 DNA, CDR3 protein. D genes are given only for firm matches. Only some rows state a clone size, as once, few, many or a class for expanded clones.

TRBJ1-1 TRBV6-1 NA NA TGTGCCAGCAGGAACGTTCTCTTT CASRNVLF
TRBJ2-3 TRBV5-4 TRBD2 NA TGTGCCAGCAGCGCGGGGGGGGCCAAAGATACGCAGTATTTT CASSAGGAKDTQYF
TRBJ1-5 TRBV6-6 NA NA TGTGCCAGCAGTACAAACAGGGATAGCAATCAGCCCCAGCATTTT CASSTNRDSNQPQHF
TRBJ1-5 TRBV5-8 NA NA TGTGCCAGCAGCACCGGACAGATCAATCAGCCCCAGCATTTT CASSTGQINQPQHF
TRBJ2-2 TRBV6-1 TRBD2 NA TGTGCCAGCAGTGAAGTAGTGCTAGCGGCGAACACCGGGGAGCTGTTTTTT CASSEVVLAANTGELFF
TRBJ2-3 TRBV4-1 TRBD2 NA TGCGCCAGCAGCCAAGATCTGGGGGGGAAAGGAACAGATACGCAGTATTTT CASSQDLGGKGTDTQYF
TRBJ1-1 TRBV20-1 NA NA TGCAGTGCCCACCGGGGGGGCCAAGCTTTCTTT CSAHRGGQAFF
TRBJ1-1 TRBV29-1 TRBD1 few TGCAGCGTTGACCTCCTCCCGGGACAGGGGACTGAAGCTTTCTTT CSVDLLPGQGTEAFF
TRBJ2-7 TRBV6-5 NA NA TGTGCCAGCAGTGTCCGGGACGCTTCCTACGAGCAGTACTTC CASSVRDASYEQYF
TRBJ2-1 TRBV6-1 NA NA TGTGCCAGCAGTGGGGTCCGAACCGGGACCGGGGTGGGTGAGCAGTTCTTC CASSGVRTGTGVGEQFF
TRBJ2-1 TRBV6-1 NA NA TGTGCCAGCAGCCGGGACGGGGGCTACAATGAGCAGTTCTTC CASSRDGGYNEQFF
TRBJ2-2 TRBV11-2 NA NA TGTGCCAGCAGCTTAGGTCTGAACACCGGGGAGCTGTTTTTT CASSLGLNTGELFF
TRBJ1-3 TRBV18 NA NA TGTGCCAGCTCACCGACCCAGGGGAGCTCTGGAAACACCATATATTTT CASSPTQGSSGNTIYF
TRBJ2-7 TRBV19 NA NA TGTGCCAGTAGAGGGGGTTCCTACGAGCAGTACTTC CASRGGSYEQYF
TRBJ1-3 TRBV18 NA NA TGTGCCAGCTCACCCCAGGACGGGAGCTCTGGAAACACCATATATTTT CASSPQDGSSGNTIYF
TRBJ2-1 TRBV7-2 NA once TGTGCCAGCAGCTTAAGACGCCTTAATGAGCAGTTCTTC CASSLRRLNEQFF
TRBJ2-5 TRBV9 NA NA TGTGCCAGCAGCGTAGGGCCTGGCGAGACCCAGTACTTC CASSVGPGETQYF
TRBJ2-7 TRBV12-2 NA NA TGTGCAAGTCGCAAAAACTTAGCGGGAGTAAGCGAGCAGTACTTC CASRKNLAGVSEQYF
TRBJ1-5 TRBV18 NA NA TGTGCCAGCTCACCAGCCTTTAAGCAGGGCACCAATCAGCCCCAGCATTTT CASSPAFKQGTNQPQHF
TRBJ1-6 TRBV27 NA once TGTGCCAGCAGTTTAGAGGGGAATTCACCCCTCCACTTT CASSLEGNSPLHF
TRBJ1-2 TRBV7-2 NA NA TGTGCCAGCAGCTTAGGAGGGTTCCTCTATGGCTACACCTTC CASSLGGFLYGYTF
TRBJ2-3 TRBV7-2 NA NA TGTGCCAGCAGATCCGGGGGCACAGATACGCAGTATTTT CASRSGGTDTQYF
TRBJ1-5 TRBV6-1 TRBD1 NA TGTGCCAGCAGTTCGGACAGGGGAGATCAGCCCCAGCATTTT CASSSDRGDQPQHF
TRBJ2-3 TRBV2 NA NA TGTGCCAGCAGTGTTGAAGTTACAGATACGCAGTATTTT CASSVEVTDTQYF
TRBJ2-1 TRBV2 NA NA TGTGCCAGCCGTCGGGGACGGGAGCAGTTCTTC CASRRGREQFF
TRBJ2-1 TRBV7-3 TRBD2 NA TGTGCCAGCAGCCCCCATTCGGGGGGTAGCTCCTACAATGAGCAGTTCTTC CASSPHSGGSSYNEQFF
TRBJ1-3 TRBV29-1 TRBD1 NA TGCAGCGCTCGGACAGGGTTCTCTGGAAACACCATATATTTT CSARTGFSGNTIYF
TRBJ1-5 TRBV12-5 NA NA TGTGCTAGTGGTTTGGGGGGGACGGGTCAGCCCCAGCATTTT CASGLGGTGQPQHF
TRBJ2-3 TRBV25-1 TRBD1 NA TGTGCCAGCAGCTCGGGACAGGCTAGCACAGATACGCAGTATTTT CASSSGQASTDTQYF
TRBJ2-2 TRBV5-1 NA once TGCGCCAGCAGCTGGGGGACGGGCGGATCCGGGGAGCTGTTTTTT CASSWGTGGSGELFF
TRBJ2-3 TRBV30 NA NA TGTGCCTGGAGTGTACCCAGTCAGGGACCCTCAAGAGATACGCAGTATTTT CAWSVPSQGPSRDTQYF
TRBJ2-2 TRBV28 TRBD2 NA TGTGCCAGCAGTCCGTGGGGGGGGACCGGGGAGCTGTTTTTT CASSPWGGTGELFF
TRBJ1-5 TRBV29-1 NA few TGCAGCGTTGAGAGATCGGGGTTGGGTGATCAGCCCCAGCATTTT CSVERSGLGDQPQHF
TRBJ2-5 TRBV15 NA NA TGTGCCACCAGCAGAGGGAGCCACCAAGAGACCCAGTACTTC CATSRGSHQETQYF
TRBJ2-7 TRBV4-2 TRBD1 NA TGTGCCAGCAGCCAAGCTGGGACAGACTACGAGCAGTACTTC CASSQAGTDYEQYF
TRBJ2-7 TRBV9 TRBD1 NA TGTGCCAGCAGCCCAACGAGGACAGGGAAGTCCTACGAGCAGTACTTC CASSPTRTGKSYEQYF